These 24 T cell receptor beta chains share one sample of origin, sequenced in a study of blood T cells in healthy people across ages. It was with a sample-barcoded 5' primer and a J-beta primer mix that a second PCR of about 6 to 12 cycles was run. TCRdb re-analysed the 5' RACE reads in MiXCR, keeping a single row per CDR3 protein. The table lists 750,000 to 950,000 distinct CDR3 sequences, about 27% of them singletons. These same records also appear under a second study, on T cells of mothers and their children.

The sample taken for sequencing was blood. These receptors were taken from a woman aged 40 to 50 in good health.

On this clonotype itself: A read error may produce the germline difference seen at one junction end. The chain carries TRBV6-2 or TRBV6-3 and TRBJ2-7; 10 bases are shared with TRBD1. Germline V gene sequence: CDR1 MNHEY, CDR2 SVGEGT. CDR3 length: 15 residues. This chain's CDR3 is CAGSYSDRGLAEQYF. The CDR3, as DNA: TGTGCCGGCAGTTACTCCGACAGGGGGCTAGCCGAGCAGTACTTC.

Remarks on this clonotype: The germline gene is not matched at one end of the junction; a read error may be the cause. This chain connects TRBV20-1 to TRBJ2-7, with 9 bases fitting TRBD1. Germline V CDR1 and CDR2: DFQATT, SNEGSKA (reference sequence). This CDR3 has 18 amino acids. CDR3 bases: TGCGGTGCTAAATCTTCCGGGACAGGGTCCCTCGGGGCCTACGAGCAGTACTTC. This encodes CGAKSSGTGSLGAYEQYF.

There are a few counts of this clonotype. The V call is TRBV10-3, the J call TRBJ2-3; 7 positions agree with TRBD2. This CDR3 has 14 residues. The germline V gene has CDR1 ENHRY and CDR2 SYGVKD. Trimming removed 4 bases from V and 2 bases from J; junction bases left unmatched: 3. This CDR3 reads CAISGGRNTDTQYF. CDR3 bases: TGTGCCATCAGTGGCGGGAGAAACACAGATACGCAGTATTTT.

The J gene is TRBJ2-7, the V gene TRBV2; D not resolved. The CDR3 is made up of 14 amino acids. Germline V CDR1 and CDR2: SNHLY, FYNNEI. V dropped 2 bases and J dropped 3 bases, with 11 bases sitting between them. The CDR3 is CASSELAVSYEQYF. Written as DNA, the CDR3 is TGTGCCAGCAGTGAACTCGCAGTTAGCTACGAGCAGTACTTC.

This clonotype was seen just once. A much larger clone sits a single nucleotide away, making a read error possible. J is TRBJ2-7 and V is TRBV6-5, with 8 bases matching TRBD1. Germline-derived CDR1 and CDR2 are MNHEY and SVGAGI. CDR3 length: 15 residues. Unmatched junction bases numbered 2, after V lost 0 bases and J lost 1 base. CDR3 sequence reads: CASSYSGDRSYEQYF. The CDR3 coding sequence is TGTGCCAGCAGTTACTCAGGGGACAGGTCCTACGAGCAGTACTTC.

Many counts were recorded for this clonotype. This chain links TRBV2 with TRBJ2-5; no clear D gene. The CDR3 consists of 13 residues. V was trimmed by 8 bases and J by 5 bases, leaving 15 bases between them. Germline CDR1 reads SNHLY; CDR2 reads FYNNEI. CDR3 residues: CASGITSWETQYF. CDR3 in DNA: TGTGCCAGCGGGATCACTTCATGGGAGACCCAGTACTTC.

At least ten counts were recorded for this clonotype. The CDR3 DNA reads TGCAGTGCCACATTTCCACTGCGACCGAACCGGGACAGGGCTCGGCAGACCCAGTACTTC. Amino acid sequence: CSATFPLRPNRDRARQTQYF. The genes are TRBV20-1 and TRBJ2-5, with TRBD1 matching 9 bases. Germline-derived CDR1 and CDR2 are DFQATT and SNEGSKA (reference sequence). V trimming: 6 bases; J trimming: 6 bases; junction bases outside the gene matches: 29. The CDR3 is made up of 20 amino acids.

This clonotype has more than one count but fewer than ten. CDR3 DNA: TGTGCCAGCTCACCAAGTGGGGGGGATCAGCCCCAGCATTTT. Translated, it gives CASSPSGGDQPQHF. The genes are TRBV18 and TRBJ1-5; possibly TRBD1 for D (5 bases). Trimming shortened V by 2 bases and J by 5 bases, and 10 bases separated the two germline ends. CDR3 size: 14 residues. Per germline, CDR1 KGHSH and CDR2 LQKENI.

The sample holds many counts of this clonotype. The CDR3 sequence is CASSADGHEQYF. CDR3 sequence (DNA): TGTGCCAGCAGCGCGGACGGTCACGAGCAGTACTTC. The chain couples TRBV7-9 to TRBJ2-7; D unresolved. The germline V gene encodes CDR1 SEHNR and CDR2 FQNEAQ (reference sequence). V was shortened by 5 bases and J by 5 bases, with 10 bases between the two germline ends. CDR3 length equals 12 residues. The full variable domain, its missing parts supplied by reference TRBV7-9 and TRBJ2-7, is DTGVSQNPRHKITKRGQNVTFRCDPISEHNRLYWYRQTLGQGPEFLTYFQNEAQLEKSRLLSDRFSAERPKGSFSTLEIQRTEQGDSAMYLCASSADGHEQYFGPGTRLTVT.

The chain couples TRBV10-3 to TRBJ2-3; the match to TRBD1 covers 7 bases. Looked up from germline, CDR1 is ENHRY and CDR2 is SYGVKD. Trimming took 1 base from V and 7 from J; bases not matched to a gene: 8. This CDR3 is built from 15 residues. CDR3 nucleotides: TGTGCCATCAGTGAGTTGCAGGGGGTCGGGAATACGCAGTATTTT. It translates to CAISELQGVGNTQYF.

Note on this clonotype: Germline and junction disagree at one end, which may indicate a read error. The rearrangement uses TRBV9 and TRBJ2-4; no definite D call. TRBJ2-5 matches the DNA end more closely, so the J call is doubtful. The CDR3 consists of 14 residues. Germline CDR1 SGDLS, CDR2 YYNGEE. The CDR3 nucleotides read TGTGCCAGCAGCCCAAGAGTAGACCAAGGGACCCAGTACTTC. As protein: CASSPRVDQGTQYF.

This clonotype was counted ten times or more. V usage is TRBV18 and J usage is TRBJ2-7, with TRBD1 identical over 8 bases. CDR3 length: 14 residues. Germline CDR1 is KGHSH and CDR2 is LQKENI. Trimming took 2 bases from V and 6 from J; bases not matched to a gene: 6. The CDR3 nucleotides are TGTGCCAGCTCACCATCTGGACAGGGCCGCGAGCAGTACTTC. Residues: CASSPSGQGREQYF.

The sample holds many counts of this clonotype. CDR3 amino acids: CASSSPSGTGEQYF. CDR3 DNA sequence: TGCGCCAGCAGCTCCCCTAGCGGGACGGGGGAGCAGTACTTC. V gene TRBV4-1 combines with J gene TRBJ2-7, with TRBD2 identical over 9 bases. The germline V gene has CDR1 MGHRA and CDR2 YSYEKL. The CDR3 loop spans 14 amino acids. With 5 bases clipped from V and 7 bases from J, the junction kept 9 bases outside the gene matches.

Turning to this clonotype: A much more abundant neighbour one base away suggests this may be a read error. The rearrangement joins TRBV5-6 to TRBJ2-3; 8 bases fit TRBD1. Germline CDR1 and CDR2: SGHDT and YYEEEE. The CDR3 has 16 amino acids. The junction had 9 bases not matched to a gene; V was cut back by 4 bases and J by 2 bases. This CDR3 reads CASSLQGVRITDTQYF. CDR3 bases: TGTGCCAGCAGCCTACAGGGGGTGCGGATCACAGATACGCAGTATTTT.

This clonotype was observed a handful of times. The rearrangement links TRBV29-1 to TRBJ1-1, with D possibly TRBD1 on 5 matching bases. Per the germline V gene, CDR1 is SQVTM and CDR2 is ANQGSEA. V was shortened by 6 bases and J by 4 bases, with 18 bases between the two germline ends. The CDR3 totals 14 residues. DNA for the CDR3: TGCAGCGTGGGGACCCGCTCGGGGCCCACTGAAGCTTTCTTT. It encodes CSVGTRSGPTEAFF.

This clonotype was seen repeatedly, ten times or more. The CDR3 here is CASSQGRAGGNEQFF. For the CDR3, the DNA is TGCGCCAGCAGCCAAGGGCGGGCAGGGGGGAATGAGCAGTTCTTC. The chain recombines TRBV4-1 with TRBJ2-1; the D gene is possibly TRBD1 (7 bases). Germline loops: CDR1 MGHRA, CDR2 YSYEKL. Trimming cost V 1 base and J 7 bases, with 14 bases left between them. CDR3 size: 15 residues.

In its sample, this clonotype was seen a few times. The chain is built from TRBV9 and TRBJ1-1; weak D call: TRBD1 (5 bases). CDR1 SGDLS and CDR2 YYNGEE come from the germline V gene. This CDR3 is 14 amino acids long. The germline V and J ends were trimmed by 0 bases and 2 bases, with 8 bases remaining between them. The CDR3 reads CASSVAGQNTEAFF. In DNA form, the CDR3 reads TGTGCCAGCAGCGTAGCAGGACAAAACACTGAAGCTTTCTTT.

This clonotype was counted ten times or more. This chain links TRBV20-1 with TRBJ1-2; perhaps TRBD1 as D (5 bases). CDR3 length: 13 residues. Germline CDR1 reads DFQATT; CDR2 reads SNEGSKA (reference sequence). Trimming pared 3 bases from V and 5 bases from J, leaving 13 bases between. This chain's CDR3 is CSASPRTQYGYTF. CDR3 sequence (DNA): TGCAGTGCTAGTCCGAGGACACAGTATGGCTACACCTTC.

The chain employs TRBV13 and TRBJ2-5, with D possibly matching TRBD2 (5 bases). The CDR3 is made up of 12 amino acids. Germline values: CDR1 PRHDT, CDR2 FYEKMQ (reference sequence). V shed 3 bases and J shed 11 bases, with 13 bases lying between them. The CDR3 loop reads CASSLTDREQYF. The CDR3 DNA reads as TGTGCCAGCAGCTTGACGGATAGGGAGCAGTACTTC. Full variable domain (outside the CDR3, taken from reference TRBV13 and TRBJ2-5): AAGVIQSPRHLIKEKRETATLKCYPIPRHDTVYWYQQGPGQDPQFLISFYEKMQSDKGSIPDRFSAQQFSDYHSELNMSSLELGDSALYFCASSLTDREQYFGPGTRLLVL.

Note on this clonotype: A read error may produce the germline difference seen at one junction end. The chain uses TRBV20-1 and TRBJ1-2, with D uncertain. Germline V gene lookup returns CDR1 DFQATT and CDR2 SNEGSKA (reference sequence). This CDR3 spans 13 amino acids. CDR3 in DNA: TGCAGTGCTGGAGATCGCAAGAAGGGCGGCCACACCTTC. It yields the protein CSAGDRKKGGHTF.

Turning to this clonotype: A single base separates this from a much larger clone, so it may be a read error. This chain joins TRBV11-2 and TRBJ2-7, with D perhaps being TRBD1 or TRBD2 (6 bases each). CDR3 length equals 18 residues. The V gene lost 4 bases and the J gene lost 0 bases, with 22 bases spanning the gap. Per the germline V gene, CDR1 is SGHAT and CDR2 is FQNNGV. As DNA, the CDR3 is TGTGCCAGCAGCTCGCCCCACCGGGCCTGGGGGGCCTCCTACGAGCAGTACTTC. Protein sequence: CASSSPHRAWGASYEQYF.

This clonotype showed up just a few times. The chain links TRBV25-1 to TRBJ2-3; the D gene could be TRBD1 or TRBD2 (6 bases each). Deletions cut 11 bases from V and 5 bases from J, with 14 bases between. There are 12 residues in the CDR3. Germline V CDR1 and CDR2: MGHDK, SYGVNS. Here the CDR3 reads CAYGGLGDTQYF. In DNA form, the CDR3 reads TGTGCCTATGGGGGGCTGGGAGATACGCAGTATTTT.

This chain links TRBV7-2 with TRBJ2-2, with D perhaps matching TRBD1 (6 bases). V was clipped by 1 base and J by 4 bases, with 7 bases between them. The CDR3 contains 14 residues. Germline V gives CDR1 SGHTA, CDR2 FQGNSA. The CDR3 here is CASSLVDSTGELFF. CDR3 nucleotide sequence: TGTGCCAGCAGCTTAGTGGACAGCACCGGGGAGCTGTTTTTT.

This chain links TRBV7-3 with TRBJ2-1; the D is unclear. Germline assignment: CDR1 SGHTA and CDR2 FQGTGA. Trimming stripped 1 base from V and 10 bases from J, with 11 bases between. The CDR3 sequence is 13 residues long. The CDR3: CASSLSVGQEQFF. CDR3 nucleotides: TGTGCCAGCAGCTTAAGTGTGGGTCAGGAGCAGTTCTTC.